This paragraph reports one T cell receptor beta chain. Its target is not known. Cells were stimulated with CMV-infected fibroblast lysates at 8.5 to 10 ug/mL. Sorted nonresponding memory CD4+ T cells were CD40L-negative, CD69-negative, CD45RO-high. Sequencing used immunoSEQ version 4 in survey mode. Profiling relied on immunoSEQ multiplex PCR, and the TCRdb table lists in-frame clones only, not all of them. This table has about 40,000 clones, less than 90% appearing once. The data originate from a study of persistence of HIV-infected CD4 T cells. Study-level findings and limits: CMV- and Gag-responding cells had lower TCRbeta richness than CD3/CD28-responding cells.

This CDR3 is 19 amino acids long. This TCR was recovered from an adult man with HIV who was CMV-seropositive. Here the sequenced sample was CD4+ T cells sorted from PBMCs after approximately 20-hour stimulation, taken from a patient who received antiretroviral therapy. The chain has TRBV21-1 and TRBJ1-5; whether TRBD1, the table's D call, matches the DNA was not checked. TRBV21-1 is reported as a pseudogene. CDR3 coding DNA: TGTGCCAGCAGCAAAGAGGGGACAGGGAAAGGGAGCGGCAATCAGCCCCAGCATTTT. Amino acid sequence: CASSKEGTGKGSGNQPQHF.